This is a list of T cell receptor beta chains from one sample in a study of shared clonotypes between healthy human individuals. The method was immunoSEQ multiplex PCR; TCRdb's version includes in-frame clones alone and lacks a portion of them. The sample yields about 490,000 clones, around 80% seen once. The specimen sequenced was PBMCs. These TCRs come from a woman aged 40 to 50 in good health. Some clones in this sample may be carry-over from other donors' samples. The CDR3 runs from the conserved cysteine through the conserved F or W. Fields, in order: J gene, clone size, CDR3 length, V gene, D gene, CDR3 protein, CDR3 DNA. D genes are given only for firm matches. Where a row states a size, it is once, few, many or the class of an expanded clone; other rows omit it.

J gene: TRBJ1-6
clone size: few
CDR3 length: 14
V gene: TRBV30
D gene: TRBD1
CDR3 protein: CAWSRQGGNSPLHF
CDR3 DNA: TGTGCCTGGAGTCGGCAGGGGGGTAATTCACCCCTCCACTTT

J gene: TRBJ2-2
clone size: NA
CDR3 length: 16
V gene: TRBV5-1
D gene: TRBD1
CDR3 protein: CASNDRGYSNTGELFF
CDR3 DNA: TGCGCCAGCAACGACAGGGGCTATTCGAACACCGGGGAGCTGTTTTTT

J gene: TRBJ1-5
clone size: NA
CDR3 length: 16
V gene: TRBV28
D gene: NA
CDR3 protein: CASSFFPGDSNQPQHF
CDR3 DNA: TGTGCCAGCAGTTTTTTCCCAGGGGACAGCAATCAGCCCCAGCATTTT

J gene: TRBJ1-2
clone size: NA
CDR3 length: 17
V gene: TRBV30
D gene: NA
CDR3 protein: CAWSSPEVQVGTWGYTF
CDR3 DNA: TGTGCCTGGAGTTCTCCAGAAGTTCAGGTTGGGACTTGGGGCTACACCTTC

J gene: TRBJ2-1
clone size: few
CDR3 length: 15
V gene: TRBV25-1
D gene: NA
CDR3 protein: CASSDPSAPTAEQFF
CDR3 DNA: TGTGCCAGCAGTGACCCTTCGGCTCCCACGGCTGAGCAGTTCTTC

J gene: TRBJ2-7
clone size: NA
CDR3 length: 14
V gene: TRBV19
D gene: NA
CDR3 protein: CASRRQRSSYEQYF
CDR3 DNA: TGTGCCAGTAGGCGCCAGCGGAGCTCCTACGAGCAGTACTTC

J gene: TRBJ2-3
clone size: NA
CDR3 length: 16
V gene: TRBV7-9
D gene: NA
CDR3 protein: CASSLVITGRSDTQYF
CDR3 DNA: TGTGCCAGCAGCTTGGTAATTACAGGGAGATCAGATACGCAGTATTTT

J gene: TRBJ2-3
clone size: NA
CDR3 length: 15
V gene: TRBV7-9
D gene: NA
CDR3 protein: CASSPVSGDTDTQYF
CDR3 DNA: TGTGCCAGCAGCCCTGTCTCCGGCGACACAGATACGCAGTATTTT

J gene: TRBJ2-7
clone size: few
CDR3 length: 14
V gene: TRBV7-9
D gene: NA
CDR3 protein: CASSLGGAAYEQYF
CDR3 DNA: TGTGCCAGCAGCTTAGGCGGGGCGGCCTACGAGCAGTACTTC

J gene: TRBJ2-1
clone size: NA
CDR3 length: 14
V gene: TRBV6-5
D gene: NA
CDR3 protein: CASSYSGGYNEQFF
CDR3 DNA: TGTGCCAGCAGTTACTCTGGGGGCTACAATGAGCAGTTCTTC

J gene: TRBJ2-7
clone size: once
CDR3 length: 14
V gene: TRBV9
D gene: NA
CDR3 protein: CASSVGLRAYEQYF
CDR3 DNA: TGTGCCAGCAGCGTAGGACTAAGAGCCTACGAGCAGTACTTC

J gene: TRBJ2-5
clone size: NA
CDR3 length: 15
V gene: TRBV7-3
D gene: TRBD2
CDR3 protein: CASSQGLAGEETQYF
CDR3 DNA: TGTGCCAGCAGCCAGGGGCTAGCGGGAGAAGAGACCCAGTACTTC

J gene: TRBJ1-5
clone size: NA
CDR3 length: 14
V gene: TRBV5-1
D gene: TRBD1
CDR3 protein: CASSLGQGTQPQHF
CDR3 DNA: TGCGCCAGCAGCTTGGGACAGGGGACCCAGCCCCAGCATTTT

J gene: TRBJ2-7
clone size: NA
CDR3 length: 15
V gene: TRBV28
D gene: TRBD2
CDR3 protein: CASSPTGLADTGQYF
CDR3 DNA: TGTGCCAGCAGTCCAACGGGACTAGCGGACACAGGGCAGTACTTC

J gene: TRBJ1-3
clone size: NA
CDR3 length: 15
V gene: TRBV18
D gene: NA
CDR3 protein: CASSPLSGLGNTIYF
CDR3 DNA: TGTGCCAGCTCACCACTTTCAGGGCTTGGAAACACCATATATTTT

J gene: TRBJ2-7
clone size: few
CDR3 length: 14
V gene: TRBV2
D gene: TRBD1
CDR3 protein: CASTRDRGWYEQYF
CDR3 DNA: TGTGCCAGCACCCGGGACAGGGGGTGGTACGAGCAGTACTTC

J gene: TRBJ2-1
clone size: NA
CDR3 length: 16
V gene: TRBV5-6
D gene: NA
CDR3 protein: CASSIRQAGSYNEQFF
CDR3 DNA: TGTGCCAGCAGCATTCGACAGGCCGGTTCCTACAATGAGCAGTTCTTC

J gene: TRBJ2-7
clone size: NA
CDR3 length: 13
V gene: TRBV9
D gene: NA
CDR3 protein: CASSQIWGGEQYF
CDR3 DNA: TGTGCCAGCAGCCAGATATGGGGAGGCGAGCAGTACTTC

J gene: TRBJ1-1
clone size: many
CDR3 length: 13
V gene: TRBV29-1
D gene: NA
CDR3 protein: CSVDTGVITEAFF
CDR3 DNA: TGCAGCGTTGATACGGGGGTAATCACTGAAGCTTTCTTT

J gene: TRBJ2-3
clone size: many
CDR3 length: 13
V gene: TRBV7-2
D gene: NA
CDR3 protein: CASVLGGADTQYF
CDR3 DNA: TGTGCCAGCGTCCTGGGGGGAGCCGATACGCAGTATTTT

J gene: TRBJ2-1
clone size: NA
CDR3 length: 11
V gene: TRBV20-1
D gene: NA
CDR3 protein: CSARVTGEQFF
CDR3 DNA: TGCAGTGCTAGAGTTACGGGTGAGCAGTTCTTC

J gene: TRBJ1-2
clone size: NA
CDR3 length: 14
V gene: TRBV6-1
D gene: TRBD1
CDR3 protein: CASRDAGTGDGYTF
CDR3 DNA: TGTGCCAGCAGGGACGCCGGGACAGGGGATGGCTACACCTTC

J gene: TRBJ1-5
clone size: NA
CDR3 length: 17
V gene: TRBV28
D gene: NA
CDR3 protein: CASSLRGVRGLGQPQHF
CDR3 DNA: TGTGCCAGCAGTTTGAGGGGGGTGCGGGGCTTGGGTCAGCCCCAGCATTTT

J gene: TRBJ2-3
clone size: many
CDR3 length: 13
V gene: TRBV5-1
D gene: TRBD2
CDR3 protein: CASSPSGADTQYF
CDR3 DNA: TGCGCCAGCAGCCCGAGCGGGGCAGATACGCAGTATTTT

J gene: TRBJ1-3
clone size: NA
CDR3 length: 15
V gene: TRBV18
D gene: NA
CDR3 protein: CASSPRRQDGNTIYF
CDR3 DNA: TGTGCCAGCTCACCACGAAGACAGGACGGAAACACCATATATTTT

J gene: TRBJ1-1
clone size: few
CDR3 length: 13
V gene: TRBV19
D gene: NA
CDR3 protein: CASSISRNTEAFF
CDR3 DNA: TGTGCCAGTAGTATATCGAGGAACACTGAAGCTTTCTTT

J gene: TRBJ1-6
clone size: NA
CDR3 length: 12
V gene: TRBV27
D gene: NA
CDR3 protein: CASSTLDSPLHF
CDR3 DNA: TGTGCCAGTTCGACCTTGGATTCACCCCTCCACTTT

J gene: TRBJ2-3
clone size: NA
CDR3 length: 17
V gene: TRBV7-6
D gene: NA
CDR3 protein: CASSDHDYLIATDTQYF
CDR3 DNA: TGTGCCAGCAGCGACCACGACTACTTAATTGCCACAGATACGCAGTATTTT